The rows below give T cell receptor beta chains drawn from one sample of a study of Ad26.COV2.S vaccination and SARS-CoV-2 variants. Sequencing was performed with immunoSEQ multiplex PCR; in TCRdb, only in-frame clones are kept and a portion is missing. Of about 350,000 clones in the sample, roughly nine tenths were seen once. Sequencing used peripheral blood, obtained in a trial of Ad26.COV2.S vaccine versus placebo. The source of these receptors is a person between 18 and 60 years old who received the Ad26.COV2.S COVID-19 vaccine or a placebo. The CDR3 runs from the conserved cysteine through the conserved F or W. A D gene is named only where the DNA matches it firmly.

CDR3 protein: CASSPGTGLLQPQHF
J gene: TRBJ1-5
CDR3 length: 15
V gene: TRBV27
D gene: TRBD1

CDR3 protein: CASSLGGTREAKLFF
J gene: TRBJ1-4
CDR3 length: 15
V gene: TRBV28
D gene: .

CDR3 protein: CATWSERGAFF
J gene: TRBJ1-1
CDR3 length: 11
V gene: TRBV28
D gene: .

CDR3 protein: CASSFRGGSGANVLTF
J gene: TRBJ2-6
CDR3 length: 16
V gene: TRBV7-8
D gene: .

CDR3 protein: CASSIDRASTIGPQHF
J gene: TRBJ1-5
CDR3 length: 16
V gene: TRBV19
D gene: .

CDR3 protein: CASSEPGQGNTEAFF
J gene: TRBJ1-1
CDR3 length: 15
V gene: TRBV6-1
D gene: TRBD1

CDR3 protein: CAVLRQGGSYEQYF
J gene: TRBJ2-7
CDR3 length: 14
V gene: TRBV10-3
D gene: TRBD1

CDR3 protein: CASSLDRNSYEQYF
J gene: TRBJ2-7
CDR3 length: 14
V gene: TRBV6-2/TRBV6-3
D gene: .

CDR3 protein: CASRNSGGGTEAFF
J gene: TRBJ1-1
CDR3 length: 14
V gene: TRBV25-1
D gene: TRBD1

CDR3 protein: CASTDSSGNTIYF
J gene: TRBJ1-3
CDR3 length: 13
V gene: TRBV18
D gene: .

CDR3 protein: CASSQFSMSDGGGSDSPLHF
J gene: TRBJ1-6
CDR3 length: 20
V gene: TRBV4-2
D gene: .

CDR3 protein: CASSLGLQPYEQYF
J gene: TRBJ2-7
CDR3 length: 14
V gene: TRBV6-2/TRBV6-3
D gene: .

CDR3 protein: CASRTGQDNSPLHF
J gene: TRBJ1-6
CDR3 length: 14
V gene: TRBV5-1
D gene: TRBD1

CDR3 protein: CASPRWAPRTSGANVLTF
J gene: TRBJ2-6
CDR3 length: 18
V gene: TRBV21-1
D gene: .

CDR3 protein: CASSDSHSYNSPLHF
J gene: TRBJ1-6
CDR3 length: 15
V gene: TRBV25-1
D gene: .

CDR3 protein: CASRPSGRSSYNEQFF
J gene: TRBJ2-1
CDR3 length: 16
V gene: TRBV28
D gene: TRBD2

CDR3 protein: CAISEFRDRGRDTGELFF
J gene: TRBJ2-2
CDR3 length: 18
V gene: TRBV10-3
D gene: TRBD1

CDR3 protein: CAWSALSSYNEQFF
J gene: TRBJ2-1
CDR3 length: 14
V gene: TRBV30
D gene: .

CDR3 protein: CASSSGLAGTSYEQYF
J gene: TRBJ2-7
CDR3 length: 16
V gene: TRBV7-3
D gene: TRBD2

CDR3 protein: CASSGPERAGELFF
J gene: TRBJ2-2
CDR3 length: 14
V gene: TRBV25-1
D gene: .

CDR3 protein: CASFVGSRADTQYF
J gene: TRBJ2-3
CDR3 length: 14
V gene: TRBV6-6
D gene: .

CDR3 protein: CASSLFQGGTTEAFF
J gene: TRBJ1-1
CDR3 length: 15
V gene: TRBV28
D gene: .

CDR3 protein: CASSYLAGGVGAKNIQYF
J gene: TRBJ2-4
CDR3 length: 18
V gene: TRBV5-1
D gene: TRBD2

CDR3 protein: CASSIEPAGVPDTQYF
J gene: TRBJ2-3
CDR3 length: 16
V gene: TRBV19
D gene: TRBD2

CDR3 protein: CASTGLGKQPQHF
J gene: TRBJ1-5
CDR3 length: 13
V gene: TRBV19
D gene: .

CDR3 protein: CASSLAVQGQGYTF
J gene: TRBJ1-2
CDR3 length: 14
V gene: TRBV7-8
D gene: .

CDR3 protein: CASSAGLAGVEQFF
J gene: TRBJ2-1
CDR3 length: 14
V gene: TRBV28
D gene: TRBD2

CDR3 protein: CACNYNGHILYEQYF
J gene: TRBJ2-7
CDR3 length: 15
V gene: TRBV30
D gene: .

CDR3 protein: CASSLVLAGYNEQFF
J gene: TRBJ2-1
CDR3 length: 15
V gene: TRBV11-3
D gene: TRBD2